These 8 T cell receptor beta chains were all obtained from the same sample, sequenced in a study of shared clonotypes between healthy human individuals. Measured with immunoSEQ multiplex PCR; TCRdb has only the in-frame clones, and not every one. The table shows about 2.4 million clones, with 93% occurring only once. The specimen sequenced was naive CD4+ T cells from PBMCs. Regarding subset: CD45RA+ positively selected. The receptor set was obtained from a man aged 18 to 30 in good health. Some clones in this sample may be carry-over from other donors' samples.

The gene calls are TRBV9 and TRBJ1-1, with D hard to call. V was trimmed by 5 bases and J by 2 bases, leaving 10 bases between them. Germline lookup yields CDR1 SGDLS and CDR2 YYNGEE. This CDR3 has 13 residues. The CDR3 protein is CASRRQDNTEAFF. DNA of the CDR3: TGTGCCAGCAGAAGACAAGATAACACTGAAGCTTTCTTT.

The CDR3 bases are TGTGCCTGGGGCACGTCAGGAGCAACTAATGAAAAACTGTTTTTT. This sequence encodes CAWGTSGATNEKLFF. The chain couples TRBV30 to TRBJ1-4; D gene unclear. The CDR3 runs 15 residues. The V gene lost 5 bases and the J gene lost 0 bases, with 13 bases spanning the gap. The germline V gene has CDR1 GTSNPN and CDR2 SVGIG (reference sequence).

The chain carries TRBV5-1 and TRBJ2-7; TRBD2 matches at 11 bases. The V and J ends lost 0 bases and 4 bases, in that order; junction bases with no gene match: 3. CDR1 SGHRS and CDR2 YFSETQ come from the germline V gene. The CDR3 loop spans 15 amino acids. In DNA form, the CDR3 reads TGCGCCAGCAGCTTGGAGGGACTAGCGGAATACGAGCAGTACTTC. Translation gives CASSLEGLAEYEQYF. The whole variable domain, remainder taken from reference TRBV5-1 and TRBJ2-7, is KAGVTQTPRYLIKTRGQQVTLSCSPISGHRSVSWYQQTPGQGLQFLFEYFSETQRNKGNFPGRFSGRQFSNSRSEMNVSTLELGDSALYLCASSLEGLAEYEQYFGPGTRLTVT.

This clone was counted a few times. The same CDR3 can be traced to other DNA sequences in this sample. The V and J genes are TRBV5-1 and TRBJ1-2, with 9 bases aligning to TRBD1. The CDR3 covers 14 residues. Trimming took 4 bases from V and 5 from J; bases not matched to a gene: 6. Germline values: CDR1 SGHRS, CDR2 YFSETQ. This CDR3 is CASSLDRGRYGYTF. Here the CDR3 DNA reads TGCGCCAGCAGCCTGGACAGGGGACGGTATGGCTACACCTTC.

This clone was recorded a few times. The J gene is TRBJ1-1, the V gene TRBV30, with D unclear. The CDR3 consists of 12 residues. The germline V gene encodes CDR1 GTSNPN and CDR2 SVGIG (reference sequence). The V end lost 2 bases, the J end lost 5 bases, and 9 bases lay between the germline ends. In nucleotides, the CDR3 is TGTGCCTGGAGTCCCCGTTGGACTGAAGCTTTCTTT. Protein sequence: CAWSPRWTEAFF.

About this clone: Within the sample, other DNA sequences also encode this same CDR3. The V gene is TRBV5-1, the J gene TRBJ2-5; the D gene is possibly TRBD2 (6 bases). The CDR3 has 14 residues. Per germline, CDR1 SGHRS and CDR2 YFSETQ. Trimming cost V 0 bases and J 0 bases, with 6 bases left between them. CDR3: CASSLASDQETQYF. CDR3 bases: TGCGCCAGCAGCTTGGCTAGCGACCAAGAGACCCAGTACTTC.

J is TRBJ1-3 and V is TRBV19, with TRBD1 matching 7 bases. In germline, CDR1 is LNHDA, CDR2 SQIVND (reference sequence). The V and J ends lost 6 bases and 0 bases, in that order; junction bases with no gene match: 2. This CDR3 comprises 14 residues. The CDR3: CASRQGTSGNTIYF. Here the CDR3 DNA reads TGTGCCAGTAGACAGGGGACCTCTGGAAACACCATATATTTT.

The chain is built from TRBV18 and TRBJ2-5, with a tentative D call TRBD1 (5 bases). Germline V gene lookup returns CDR1 KGHSH and CDR2 LQKENI. Trimming took off 4 bases at V and 4 bases at J, with 19 bases between the two ends. CDR3 length: 16 amino acids. The CDR3 loop reads CASSHSQSTGTETQYF. CDR3 DNA sequence: TGTGCCAGCTCACACTCTCAGTCAACAGGAACAGAGACCCAGTACTTC. Filled out from reference TRBV18 and TRBJ2-5, the complete variable domain reads NAGVMQNPRHLVRRRGQEARLRCSPMKGHSHVYWYRQLPEEGLKFMVYLQKENIIDESGMPKERFSAEFPKEGPSILRIQQVVRGDSAAYFCASSHSQSTGTETQYFGPGTRLLVL.